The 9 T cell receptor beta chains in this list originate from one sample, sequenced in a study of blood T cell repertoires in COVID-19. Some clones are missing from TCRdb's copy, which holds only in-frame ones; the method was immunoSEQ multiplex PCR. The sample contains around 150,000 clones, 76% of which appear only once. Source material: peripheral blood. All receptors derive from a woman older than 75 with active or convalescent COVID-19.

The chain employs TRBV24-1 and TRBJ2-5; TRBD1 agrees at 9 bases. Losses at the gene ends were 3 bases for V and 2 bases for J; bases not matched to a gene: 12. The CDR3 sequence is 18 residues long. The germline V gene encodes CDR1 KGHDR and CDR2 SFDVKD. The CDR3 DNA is TGTGCCACCAGTGATACATTAAGGACAGGGGTGGGTCAAGAGACCCAGTACTTC. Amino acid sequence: CATSDTLRTGVGQETQYF.

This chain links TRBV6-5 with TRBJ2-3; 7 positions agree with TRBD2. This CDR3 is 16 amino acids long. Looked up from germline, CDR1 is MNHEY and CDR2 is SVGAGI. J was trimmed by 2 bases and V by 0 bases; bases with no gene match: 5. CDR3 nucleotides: TGTGCCAGCAGTTACTCCCCACTAGCGTCCACAGATACGCAGTATTTT. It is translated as CASSYSPLASTDTQYF.

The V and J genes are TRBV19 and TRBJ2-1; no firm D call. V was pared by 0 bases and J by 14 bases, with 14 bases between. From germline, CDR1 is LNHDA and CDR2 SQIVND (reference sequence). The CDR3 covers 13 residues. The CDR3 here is CASSIEKRSRKFF. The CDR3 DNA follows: TGTGCCAGTAGTATAGAAAAACGGTCGAGGAAGTTCTTC. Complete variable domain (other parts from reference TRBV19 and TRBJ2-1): DGGITQSPKYLFRKEGQNVTLSCEQNLNHDAMYWYRQDPGQGLRLIYYSQIVNDFQKGDIAEGYSVSREKKESFPLTVTSAQKNPTAFYLCASSIEKRSRKFFGPGTRLTVL.

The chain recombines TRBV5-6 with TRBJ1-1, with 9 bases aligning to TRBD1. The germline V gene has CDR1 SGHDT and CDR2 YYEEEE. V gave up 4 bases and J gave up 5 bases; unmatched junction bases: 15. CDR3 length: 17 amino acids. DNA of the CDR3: TGTGCCAGCAGCCTGATGGGGACAGGGACGGGCATAACTGAAGCTTTCTTT. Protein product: CASSLMGTGTGITEAFF.

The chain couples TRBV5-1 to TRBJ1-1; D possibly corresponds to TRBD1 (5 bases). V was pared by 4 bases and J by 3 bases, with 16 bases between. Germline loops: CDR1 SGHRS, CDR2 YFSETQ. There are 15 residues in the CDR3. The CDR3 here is CASSLRGGEDTEAFF. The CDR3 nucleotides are TGCGCCAGCAGCCTTCGGGGGGGAGAGGACACTGAAGCTTTCTTT.

This chain's CDR3 is CSAGTVNSYEQYF. CDR3 in DNA: TGCAGTGCGGGGACAGTAAACTCCTACGAGCAGTACTTC. The chain is built from TRBV29-1 and TRBJ2-7; a weak D match, TRBD1 (7 bases). The CDR3 loop spans 13 amino acids. CDR1 and CDR2 (germline): SQVTM, ANQGSEA.

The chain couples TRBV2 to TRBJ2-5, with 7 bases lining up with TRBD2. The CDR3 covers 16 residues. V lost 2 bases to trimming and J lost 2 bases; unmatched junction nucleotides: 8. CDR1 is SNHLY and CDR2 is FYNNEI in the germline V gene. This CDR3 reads CASSEMAAGDQETQYF. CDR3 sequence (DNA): TGTGCCAGCAGTGAAATGGCGGCGGGGGATCAAGAGACCCAGTACTTC.

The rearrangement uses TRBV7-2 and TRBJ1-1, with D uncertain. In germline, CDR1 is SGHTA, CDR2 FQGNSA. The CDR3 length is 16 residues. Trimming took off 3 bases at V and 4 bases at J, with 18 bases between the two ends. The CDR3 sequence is CASSFSAPTHGTEAFF. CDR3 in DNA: TGTGCCAGCAGCTTTAGCGCCCCCACGCACGGCACTGAAGCTTTCTTT.

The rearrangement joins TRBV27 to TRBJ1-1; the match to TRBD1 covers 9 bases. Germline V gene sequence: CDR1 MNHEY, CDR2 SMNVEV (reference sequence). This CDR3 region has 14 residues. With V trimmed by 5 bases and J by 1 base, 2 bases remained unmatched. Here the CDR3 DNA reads TGTGCCAGCAGTCTACAGGGGGCGAACACTGAAGCTTTCTTT. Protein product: CASSLQGANTEAFF.